This is a list of T cell receptor beta chains from one sample in a study of cytomegalovirus exposure and HLA in healthy donors. Clones were read by immunoSEQ multiplex PCR, and TCRdb kept only the in-frame ones, dropping some. This listing includes about 200,000 clones. The sequenced sample consisted of PBMCs. These receptors came from a woman in her 30s in good health and CMV-seropositive. The CDR3 runs from the conserved cysteine through the conserved F or W. A D gene is named only where the DNA matches it firmly.

J: TRBJ2-2; V: TRBV27; D: -; CDR3: CASSFAGGTGELFF; DNA: TGTGCCAGCAGTTTTGCGGGTGGTACCGGGGAGCTGTTTTTT
J: TRBJ2-3; V: TRBV7-9; D: TRBD2; CDR3: CASSLHRTSGRVLTDTQYF; DNA: TGTGCCAGCAGCTTACACCGGACTAGCGGGAGAGTCCTGACAGATACGCAGTATTTT
J: TRBJ2-7; V: TRBV10-1; D: TRBD1; CDR3: CASSGDSYYEQYF; DNA: TGCGCCAGCAGCGGGGACAGTTACTACGAGCAGTACTTC
J: TRBJ1-3; V: TRBV6-6; D: -; CDR3: CASSSTRSGSNTIYF; DNA: TGTGCCAGCAGTTCCACCAGATCAGGGTCGAACACCATATATTTT
J: TRBJ2-2; V: TRBV7-8; D: -; CDR3: CASSLILANTGELFF; DNA: TGTGCCAGCAGCTTAATACTAGCGAACACCGGGGAGCTGTTTTTT
J: TRBJ2-7; V: TRBV5-1; D: -; CDR3: CASSLGWLDTYSYEQYF; DNA: TGCGCCAGCAGCTTGGGGTGGTTGGACACTTACTCCTACGAGCAGTACTTC
J: TRBJ1-1; V: TRBV9; D: TRBD1; CDR3: CASSSTGRPAEAFF; DNA: TGTGCCAGCAGCTCGACAGGGCGCCCTGCTGAAGCTTTCTTT
J: TRBJ1-2; V: TRBV10-2; D: -; CDR3: CASSDDTPGYGYTF; DNA: TGCGCCAGCAGTGATGACACTCCTGGGTATGGCTACACCTTC
J: TRBJ2-1; V: TRBV12-5; D: TRBD2; CDR3: CASGLAGGLISYNEQFF; DNA: TGTGCTAGCGGACTAGCGGGGGGGTTGATATCCTACAATGAGCAGTTCTTC
J: TRBJ2-4; V: TRBV6-1; D: -; CDR3: CASSEWGENIQYF; DNA: TGTGCCAGCAGTGAATGGGGGGAAAACATTCAGTACTTC
J: TRBJ2-5; V: TRBV11-2; D: TRBD2; CDR3: CASRGGNFETQYF; DNA: TGTGCCAGCAGGGGAGGGAATTTCGAGACCCAGTACTTC
J: TRBJ1-1; V: TRBV11-2; D: TRBD1; CDR3: CASTQGARMNTEAFF; DNA: TGTGCCAGCACCCAGGGGGCGAGAATGAACACTGAAGCTTTCTTT
J: TRBJ2-3; V: TRBV18; D: -; CDR3: CASSSFQGTDTQYF; DNA: TGTGCCAGCTCCAGTTTTCAGGGGACAGATACGCAGTATTTT
J: TRBJ1-2; V: TRBV28; D: -; CDR3: CASSFLAGGYGYTF; DNA: TGTGCCAGCAGTTTTTTGGCCGGCGGCTATGGCTACACCTTC
J: TRBJ2-5; V: TRBV7-9; D: TRBD2; CDR3: CASSRATSRYPRGAQYF; DNA: TGTGCCAGCAGTAGGGCGACTAGCCGATACCCCAGAGGGGCCCAGTACTTC
J: TRBJ2-1; V: TRBV6-1; D: -; CDR3: CASRGPYNEQFF; DNA: TGTGCCAGCAGGGGGCCCTACAATGAGCAGTTCTTC
J: TRBJ2-7; V: TRBV10-1; D: TRBD1; CDR3: CASSPGTGYEQYF; DNA: TGCGCCAGCAGCCCCGGGACAGGGTATGAGCAGTACTTC
J: TRBJ2-1; V: TRBV6-5; D: -; CDR3: CASSYSRLWNEQFF; DNA: TGTGCCAGCAGTTACTCGAGGCTTTGGAATGAGCAGTTCTTC
J: TRBJ2-7; V: TRBV7-9; D: -; CDR3: CASSLEGGALDEQYF; DNA: TGTGCCAGCAGCTTAGAAGGGGGGGCCTTGGACGAGCAGTACTTC
J: TRBJ2-5; V: TRBV29-1; D: -; CDR3: CSATPSTGTQYF; DNA: TGCAGCGCCACCCCGTCAACGGGGACCCAGTACTTC
J: TRBJ2-3; V: TRBV14; D: TRBD2; CDR3: CASSRPGLAQDTQYF; DNA: TGTGCCAGCAGCCGACCGGGACTAGCGCAAGATACGCAGTATTTT
J: TRBJ2-2; V: TRBV5-4; D: -; CDR3: CASSSANTGELFF; DNA: TGTGCCAGCAGCTCCGCGAACACCGGGGAGCTGTTTTTT
J: TRBJ2-7; V: TRBV4-3; D: TRBD2; CDR3: CASSQVLAGAWEQYF; DNA: TGCGCCAGCAGCCAAGTGCTAGCGGGAGCTTGGGAGCAGTACTTC
J: TRBJ2-3; V: TRBV2; D: TRBD2; CDR3: CASSAGLAGTDTQYF; DNA: TGTGCCAGCAGCGCGGGACTAGCCGGCACAGATACGCAGTATTTT
J: TRBJ1-2; V: TRBV29-1; D: -; CDR3: CSVERSYGYTF; DNA: TGCAGCGTTGAAAGGAGCTATGGCTACACCTTC
J: TRBJ1-1; V: TRBV4-1; D: -; CDR3: CASSLWLRSSNTEAFF; DNA: TGCGCCAGCAGCCTCTGGTTGAGATCTTCGAACACTGAAGCTTTCTTT
J: TRBJ2-3; V: TRBV5-1; D: -; CDR3: CASSRKPDFNTDTQYF; DNA: TGCGCCAGCAGCAGGAAACCGGACTTCAACACAGATACGCAGTATTTT
J: TRBJ2-1; V: TRBV7-9; D: -; CDR3: CASSSARYNEQFF; DNA: TGTGCCAGCAGCTCCGCCCGGTACAATGAGCAGTTCTTC
J: TRBJ2-3; V: TRBV9; D: TRBD1; CDR3: CASSVGQGPDTQYF; DNA: TGTGCCAGCAGCGTAGGACAGGGGCCAGATACGCAGTATTTT
J: TRBJ2-7; V: TRBV2; D: TRBD2; CDR3: CASSEAKGRVTSYEQYF; DNA: TGTGCCAGCAGTGAAGCGAAAGGGAGGGTTACCTCCTACGAGCAGTACTTC
J: TRBJ1-5; V: TRBV9; D: -; CDR3: CASSVGEGRYDQPQHF; DNA: TGTGCCAGCAGCGTAGGTGAGGGAAGGTACGATCAGCCCCAGCATTTT
J: TRBJ2-7; V: TRBV9; D: -; CDR3: CASSRAYF; DNA: TGTGCCAGCAGCCGAGCCTACTTC
J: TRBJ2-1; V: TRBV4-1; D: TRBD2; CDR3: CASSPTSGGTPYNEQFF; DNA: TGCGCCAGCAGCCCGACTAGCGGGGGGACCCCATACAATGAGCAGTTCTTC
J: TRBJ2-1; V: TRBV10-1; D: TRBD1; CDR3: CASSIQGGDEQFF; DNA: TGCGCCAGCAGTATACAGGGGGGCGATGAGCAGTTCTTC
J: TRBJ1-5; V: TRBV6-1; D: TRBD1; CDR3: CASSEGIDRGDQPQHF; DNA: TGTGCCAGCAGTGAAGGGATCGACAGGGGAGATCAGCCCCAGCATTTT
J: TRBJ2-7; V: TRBV5-1; D: TRBD2; CDR3: CASSSGLAAYSYEQYF; DNA: TGCGCCAGCAGCTCGGGACTAGCGGCTTACTCCTACGAGCAGTACTTC
J: TRBJ2-3; V: TRBV4-1; D: -; CDR3: CASSFNRVRTDTQYF; DNA: TGCGCCAGCAGTTTCAACAGGGTAAGGACAGATACGCAGTATTTT
J: TRBJ1-3; V: TRBV6-1; D: -; CDR3: CASSEAPGMGSGNTIYF; DNA: TGTGCCAGCAGTGAAGCCCCCGGGATGGGCTCTGGAAACACCATATATTTT
J: TRBJ2-3; V: TRBV18; D: -; CDR3: CASSPSSSLRDTQYF; DNA: TGTGCCAGCTCACCATCTAGCTCCCTTAGGGATACGCAGTATTTT
J: TRBJ2-7; V: TRBV4-3; D: TRBD2; CDR3: CASSQDLGGSSYEQYF; DNA: TGCGCCAGCAGCCAAGATCTCGGGGGGAGCTCCTACGAGCAGTACTTC
J: TRBJ1-4; V: TRBV27; D: -; CDR3: CASSSVGAEDNEKLFF; DNA: TGTGCCAGCAGTTCAGTGGGGGCAGAGGATAATGAAAAACTGTTTTTT
J: TRBJ1-1; V: TRBV9; D: -; CDR3: CASSGGVMNTEAFF; DNA: TGTGCCAGCAGCGGGGGCGTCATGAACACTGAAGCTTTCTTT
J: TRBJ1-2; V: TRBV5-4; D: TRBD1; CDR3: CASSLRQGIYGYTF; DNA: TGTGCCAGCAGCCTAAGACAGGGAATCTATGGCTACACCTTC
J: TRBJ1-4; V: TRBV11-2; D: TRBD1; CDR3: CASSPPRGTGDDEKLFF; DNA: TGTGCCAGCAGCCCCCCTCGGGGTACAGGGGACGATGAAAAACTGTTTTTT
J: TRBJ2-7; V: TRBV5-1; D: TRBD1; CDR3: CASSPDRDEQYF; DNA: TGCGCCAGCAGCCCGGACAGGGACGAGCAGTACTTC
J: TRBJ1-3; V: TRBV5-1; D: -; CDR3: CASSLRLSGSGNTIYF; DNA: TGCGCCAGCAGCTTACGGCTCTCGGGCTCTGGAAACACCATATATTTT
J: TRBJ1-2; V: TRBV29-1; D: TRBD1; CDR3: CSVGDRDYGYTF; DNA: TGCAGCGTTGGGGACAGAGACTATGGCTACACCTTC
J: TRBJ1-5; V: TRBV20-1; D: -; CDR3: CSAGVNQPQHF; DNA: TGCAGTGCAGGGGTCAATCAGCCCCAGCATTTT
J: TRBJ2-5; V: TRBV5-1; D: TRBD2; CDR3: CASSLAGGQETQYF; DNA: TGCGCCAGCAGCTTGGCGGGGGGGCAAGAGACCCAGTACTTC
J: TRBJ2-7; V: TRBV5-1; D: TRBD1; CDR3: CASSPRGTGGSYGQYF; DNA: TGCGCCAGCAGCCCCCGGGGGACAGGGGGGTCATACGGGCAGTACTTC
J: TRBJ1-2; V: TRBV2; D: TRBD1; CDR3: CASRNRGSNYGYTF; DNA: TGTGCCAGCAGGAACAGGGGGTCTAACTATGGCTACACCTTC